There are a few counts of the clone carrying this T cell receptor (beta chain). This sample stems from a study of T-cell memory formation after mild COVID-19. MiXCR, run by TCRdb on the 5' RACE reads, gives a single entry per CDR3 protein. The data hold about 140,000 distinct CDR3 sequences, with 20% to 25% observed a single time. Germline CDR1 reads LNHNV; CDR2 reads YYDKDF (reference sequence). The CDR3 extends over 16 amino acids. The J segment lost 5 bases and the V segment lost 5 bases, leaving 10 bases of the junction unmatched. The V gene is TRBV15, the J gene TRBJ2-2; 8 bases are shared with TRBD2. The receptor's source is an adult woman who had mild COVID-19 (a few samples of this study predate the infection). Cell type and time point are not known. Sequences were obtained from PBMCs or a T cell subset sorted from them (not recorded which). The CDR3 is CATSRGLAGQTGELFF. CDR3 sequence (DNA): TGTGCCACCAGCCGTGGGCTAGCGGGCCAAACCGGGGAGCTGTTTTTT. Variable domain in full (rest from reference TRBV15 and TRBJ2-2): DAMVIQNPRYQVTQFGKPVTLSCSQTLNHNVMYWYQQKSSQAPKLLFHYYDKDFNNEADTPDNFQSRRPNTSFCFLDIRSPGLGDTAMYLCATSRGLAGQTGELFFGEGSRLTVL.